This T cell receptor (beta chain) derives from a study of T cell clonotyping in hematopoietic cell transplantation. Study outcomes and limitations: CD4 and CD8 repertoire contributions could not be separated without sorting. Recipient TCR diversity dropped after transplant; expanded clonotypes rose from day 30 to 180. Broader posttransplant TCR repertoire diversity was predicted by graft donor and pretransplant recipient Inverse Simpson Index values.

In the case of this clone: The target antigen is unknown.

Per the germline V gene, CDR1 is SNHLY and CDR2 is FYNNEI. V was shortened by 3 bases and J by 1 base, with 12 bases between the two germline ends. The CDR3 runs 15 residues. Sequenced by immunoSEQ multiplex PCR; TCRdb stores in-frame clones only, minus some. The profile shows 6,000 to 9,000 clones, 89% of them singletons. Recipients were bled about 28 days pretransplant and at posttransplant days 30, 100, 180. This receptor was taken from a female patient between 50 and 59 years old who had an allogeneic stem cell transplant from an unrelated donor, so the T cells may come from the graft donor. Some clones in this sample may be carry-over from other donors' samples. The sequenced sample was PBMCs, obtained 30 days after allogeneic stem cell transplant. V gene TRBV2 combines with J gene TRBJ1-2; D not resolved. In DNA form, the CDR3 reads TGTGCCAGCAGTGAGATGTTAACAGTTAACTATGGCTACACCTTC. Protein product: CASSEMLTVNYGYTF. Complete variable domain (other parts from reference TRBV2 and TRBJ1-2): EPEVTQTPSHQVTQMGQEVILRCVPISNHLYFYWYRQILGQKVEFLVSFYNNEISEKSEIFDDQFSVERPDGSNFTLKIRSTKLEDSAMYFCASSEMLTVNYGYTFGSGTRLTVV.